A single sample is the source of the 26 T cell receptor beta chains below, sequenced in a study of technical replicates of blood from several donors. Clones were read by immunoSEQ multiplex PCR, and TCRdb kept only the in-frame ones, dropping some. This table has about 80,000 clones, roughly 94% appearing once. Sequenced material: T cells isolated from PBMCs. The receptors were sampled from a human donor in good health.

The chain has TRBV7-2 and TRBJ2-1, with a tentative D call TRBD1 (6 bases). Per the germline V gene, CDR1 is SGHTA and CDR2 is FQGNSA. This CDR3 spans 18 amino acids. V was pared by 5 bases and J by 4 bases, with 24 bases between. CDR3 in amino acids: CASSPERRQEELYNEQFF. In DNA form, the CDR3 reads TGTGCCAGCAGCCCAGAACGCAGACAGGAGGAGTTATACAATGAGCAGTTCTTC. The full variable domain, rest sourced from reference TRBV7-2 and TRBJ2-1, is GAGVSQSPSNKVTEKGKDVELRCDPISGHTALYWYRQSLGQGLEFLIYFQGNSAPDKSGLPSDRFSAERTGGSVSTLTIQRTQQEDSAVYLCASSPERRQEELYNEQFFGPGTRLTVL.

This chain uses TRBV5-1 with TRBJ1-2; 9 bases align to TRBD1. This CDR3 comprises 15 residues. V shed 4 bases and J 4 bases; nucleotides not matched to a gene: 8. Germline values: CDR1 SGHRS, CDR2 YFSETQ. The CDR3 is CASSLEPTGGYGYTF. CDR3 sequence (DNA): TGCGCCAGCAGCCTAGAACCGACAGGGGGCTATGGCTACACCTTC.

The CDR3: CASSVPGENTEAFF. Here the CDR3 DNA reads TGTGCCAGCAGTGTTCCAGGGGAGAACACTGAAGCTTTCTTT. This chain uses TRBV25-1 with TRBJ1-1, with D maybe TRBD1 (6 bases). From germline, CDR1 is MGHDK and CDR2 SYGVNS. The CDR3 is 14 amino acids. Trimming stripped 4 bases from V and 1 base from J, with 10 bases between.

The chain couples TRBV5-6 to TRBJ1-1, with D unclear. From germline, CDR1 is SGHDT and CDR2 YYEEEE. This CDR3 has 14 residues. Trimming left V 3 bases short and J 6 bases short, with 15 bases between. The CDR3 sequence is CASSWGDGRPEAFF. The CDR3 DNA follows: TGTGCCAGCAGCTGGGGAGACGGCCGACCTGAAGCTTTCTTT.

The chain uses TRBV10-3 and TRBJ2-1, with D hard to call. Germline V gene sequence: CDR1 ENHRY, CDR2 SYGVKD. The CDR3 extends over 13 amino acids. V dropped 3 bases and J dropped 9 bases, with 12 bases sitting between them. The CDR3 region has the DNA TGTGCCATCAGTGAAAGCCTAGTTGGTGAGCAGTTCTTC. Translated: CAISESLVGEQFF.

The chain carries TRBV19 and TRBJ1-2, with D perhaps TRBD1 (6 bases). CDR1 is LNHDA, CDR2 SQIVND, per germline (reference sequence). V gave up 3 bases and J gave up 0 bases, with 20 bases separating them. The CDR3 spans 18 residues. The CDR3 reads CASSIFGTLSFANYGYTF. Here the CDR3 DNA reads TGTGCCAGTAGTATTTTCGGGACACTCTCCTTTGCTAACTATGGCTACACCTTC. The full variable domain, in which reference TRBV19 and TRBJ1-2 provide the parts outside the CDR3, is DGGITQSPKYLFRKEGQNVTLSCEQNLNHDAMYWYRQDPGQGLRLIYYSQIVNDFQKGDIAEGYSVSREKKESFPLTVTSAQKNPTAFYLCASSIFGTLSFANYGYTFGSGTRLTVV.

The rearrangement links TRBV9 to TRBJ2-7, with 11 bases aligning to TRBD2. The CDR3 loop spans 16 amino acids. V trimming: 3 bases; J trimming: 2 bases; junction bases outside the gene matches: 7. CDR1 and CDR2 (germline): SGDLS, YYNGEE. CDR3 sequence reads: CASSAGPSGRTYEQYF. As DNA, the CDR3 is TGTGCCAGCAGCGCCGGGCCTAGCGGGAGGACCTACGAGCAGTACTTC.

This rearrangement joins TRBV11-2 to TRBJ2-2; 9 nucleotides align to TRBD2. There are 17 residues in the CDR3. Germline lookup yields CDR1 SGHAT and CDR2 FQNNGV. Trimming removed 3 bases from V and 1 base from J; junction bases left unmatched: 6. The DNA for the CDR3 is TGTGCCAGCAGCTTCTTTGCGGGAGGGAGGAACACCGGGGAGCTGTTTTTT. Translated: CASSFFAGGRNTGELFF.

The chain combines TRBV11-2 with TRBJ2-7; no reliable D call. CDR3 length: 15 amino acids. Germline V lookup: CDR1 SGHAT, CDR2 FQNNGV. V was pared by 4 bases and J by 4 bases, with 17 bases between. The CDR3 here is CASSSGPALPYEQYF. The CDR3 DNA sequence: TGTGCCAGCAGCTCGGGTCCAGCCCTCCCTTACGAGCAGTACTTC.

The chain joins TRBV19 to TRBJ1-5, with D tentatively TRBD1 (6 bases). CDR3 size: 15 residues. The germline V gene has CDR1 LNHDA and CDR2 SQIVND (reference sequence). V lost 1 base and J lost 4, with 11 bases in between. The CDR3 region has the DNA TGTGCCAGTAGTATAGCGTACAGGGATAATCAGCCCCAGCATTTT. Residues: CASSIAYRDNQPQHF.

The rearrangement joins TRBV9 to TRBJ2-1, with TRBD2 matching over 7 bases. After removal of 2 bases from V and 0 bases from J, the junction contained 5 bases not matched to a gene. The CDR3 consists of 16 residues. Germline loops: CDR1 SGDLS, CDR2 YYNGEE. The CDR3 spells CASSVGSSGSYNEQFF. CDR3 in DNA: TGTGCCAGCAGCGTCGGGTCTAGCGGCTCCTACAATGAGCAGTTCTTC.

The J gene is TRBJ2-2, the V gene TRBV7-8, with 8 bases aligning to TRBD1. The germline V gene has CDR1 SGHVS and CDR2 FQNEAQ. This CDR3 region has 17 residues. Germline trimming cut 5 bases from V and 1 base from J; bases unmatched to any gene: 9. In DNA form, the CDR3 reads TGTGCCAGCAGCCTCCATGAGACAGGGGTGAACACCGGGGAGCTGTTTTTT. This codes for CASSLHETGVNTGELFF. The complete variable domain, with remaining parts taken from reference TRBV7-8 and TRBJ2-2, reads GAGVSQSPRYKVAKRGQDVALRCDPISGHVSLFWYQQALGQGPEFLTYFQNEAQLDKSGLPSDRFFAERPEGSVSTLKIQRTQQEDSAVYLCASSLHETGVNTGELFFGEGSRLTVL.

The chain employs TRBV6-5 and TRBJ2-5; no definite D call. Germline loops: CDR1 MNHEY, CDR2 SVGAGI. This CDR3 contains 14 residues. V was clipped by 6 bases and J by 0 bases, with 11 bases between them. CDR3 residues: CASSFEQHQETQYF. The CDR3 nucleotides are TGTGCCAGCAGCTTTGAACAACACCAAGAGACCCAGTACTTC.

This clone was recorded only once. The chain employs TRBV9 and TRBJ2-3; no reliable D call. The ends were cut back, 3 bases at V and 2 bases at J, with 4 bases in the middle. The germline V gene encodes CDR1 SGDLS and CDR2 YYNGEE. There are 12 residues in the CDR3. The CDR3 sequence is CASSAYTDTQYF. In DNA form, the CDR3 reads TGTGCCAGCAGCGCTTACACAGATACGCAGTATTTT. The full variable domain, rest sourced from reference TRBV9 and TRBJ2-3, is DSGVTQTPKHLITATGQRVTLRCSPRSGDLSVYWYQQSLDQGLQFLIQYYNGEERAKGNILERFSAQQFPDLHSELNLSSLELGDSALYFCASSAYTDTQYFGPGTRLTVL.

This chain uses TRBV9 with TRBJ2-2, with 8 bases identical to TRBD1. Germline V gene lookup returns CDR1 SGDLS and CDR2 YYNGEE. This CDR3 spans 15 amino acids. V shed 3 bases, J shed 4 bases, and the junction held 5 bases outside the gene matches. Here the CDR3 DNA reads TGTGCCAGCAGCGGGGGGACAGGCGTCACCGGGGAGCTGTTTTTT. This encodes CASSGGTGVTGELFF.

The chain is built from TRBV30 and TRBJ2-1; D perhaps matches TRBD2 (6 bases). The V end lost 3 bases, the J end lost 0 bases, and 15 bases lay between the germline ends. The CDR3 extends over 16 amino acids. CDR1 GTSNPN and CDR2 SVGIG come from the germline V gene (reference sequence). The CDR3: CAWRGVGRNSYNEQFF. CDR3 DNA sequence: TGTGCCTGGAGGGGGGTTGGGAGGAACTCCTACAATGAGCAGTTCTTC.

The chain couples TRBV6-5 to TRBJ1-1; no clear D gene. From germline, CDR1 is MNHEY and CDR2 SVGAGI. Trimming stripped 6 bases from V and 1 base from J, with 9 bases between. CDR3 size: 13 residues. The CDR3 nucleotides are TGTGCCAGCAGGCCGGGAACGAACACTGAAGCTTTCTTT. This translates into CASRPGTNTEAFF.

The rearrangement links TRBV6-1 to TRBJ1-2; TRBD1 is a possible D gene (5 bases). The CDR3 contains 12 residues. The ends were cut back, 0 bases at V and 13 bases at J, with 12 bases in the middle. CDR1 is MNHNS, CDR2 SASEGT, per germline. This CDR3 is CASSEAQSGCTF. DNA of the CDR3: TGTGCCAGCAGTGAAGCGCAGTCAGGGTGCACCTTC.

Concerning this clone itself: Other nucleotide sequences from this sample produce the same CDR3. The CDR3 region is CASSSGGTDTQYF. CDR3 bases: TGTGCCAGTTCAAGCGGAGGCACAGATACGCAGTATTTT. V gene TRBV19 combines with J gene TRBJ2-3; D is perhaps TRBD2 (5 bases). In germline, CDR1 is LNHDA, CDR2 SQIVND (reference sequence). The CDR3 consists of 13 residues. Trimming stripped 8 bases from V and 1 base from J, with 10 bases between.

V is TRBV4-1 and J is TRBJ2-2; 7 nucleotides align to TRBD2. CDR1 and CDR2 (germline): MGHRA, YSYEKL. The V gene end was trimmed by 0 bases and the J gene end by 5 bases; junction bases not matched to a gene: 9. This CDR3 region has 17 residues. In DNA, the CDR3 is TGCGCCAGCAGCCAAGACGGCAGCGGGATCATTACCGGGGAGCTGTTTTTT. Translated: CASSQDGSGIITGELFF.

The V call is TRBV6-6, the J call TRBJ1-2; weak D call: TRBD1 (5 bases). The CDR3 length is 12 residues. Trimming cost V 2 bases and J 8 bases, with 9 bases left between them. CDR1 is MNHNY and CDR2 is SVGAGI in the germline V gene (reference sequence). CDR3 bases: TGTGCCAGCAGTTACCAGGGCGAAGGCTACACCTTC. It translates to CASSYQGEGYTF.

V is TRBV6-1 and J is TRBJ2-5; 9 positions match TRBD2. CDR1 and CDR2 from the germline V gene are MNHNS and SASEGT. CDR3 size: 14 residues. V gave up 5 bases and J gave up 1 base; unmatched junction bases: 2. The CDR3 loop reads CASSRAGGQETQYF. CDR3 nucleotide sequence: TGTGCCAGCAGTAGAGCGGGAGGCCAAGAGACCCAGTACTTC.

V and J are TRBV12-1 and TRBJ2-1; the table's TRBD1 call for D was not verified on the DNA. TRBV12-1 is designated a pseudogene. This CDR3 is 15 amino acids long. The CDR3: CASRLTGTGQNEQFF. The CDR3 nucleotides are TGTGCCAGCAGATTAACCGGGACAGGGCAAAATGAGCAGTTCTTC.

The V gene is TRBV5-4, the J gene TRBJ2-7; TRBD2 matches at 11 bases. The V gene end was trimmed by 2 bases and the J gene end by 3 bases; junction bases not matched to a gene: 4. Per germline, CDR1 SGHNT and CDR2 YYREEE (reference sequence). CDR3 length: 15 residues. The CDR3 reads CASSFGLAGYYEQYF. Written as DNA, the CDR3 is TGTGCCAGCAGCTTCGGACTAGCGGGTTACTACGAGCAGTACTTC.

The chain combines TRBV5-1 with TRBJ2-5, with 9 bases matching TRBD1. Germline V lookup: CDR1 SGHRS, CDR2 YFSETQ. The ends lost 1 base at V and 3 bases at J; junction bases unmatched: 7. This CDR3 is built from 16 residues. The CDR3 DNA follows: TGCGCCAGCAGCTTGAGGCCGGGACAGGGAGAAGAGACCCAGTACTTC. This codes for CASSLRPGQGEETQYF.

In nucleotides, the CDR3 is TGCGCCAGCGGTTACATGGACAGCGATGGCTACACCTTC. Encoded protein: CASGYMDSDGYTF. The chain couples TRBV5-1 to TRBJ1-2; D is perhaps TRBD1 (6 bases). The germline V gene encodes CDR1 SGHRS and CDR2 YFSETQ. V was cut by 7 bases and J by 6 bases, with 16 bases left in between. CDR3 length: 13 amino acids.